This TCR beta chain was sequenced in a study of T cells in Graves' hyperthyroidism and ophthalmopathy. The CDR3 consists of 16 residues. Trimming pared 5 bases from V and 3 bases from J, leaving 20 bases between. Germline V CDR1 and CDR2: LGHNT, FRNRAP. Regions amplified from RNA transcripts were the TCR beta CDR3 regions. A set of HTBI primers served as the primers for a first-round RT-PCR of the TCR CDR3. In TCRdb, the multiplex PCR reads were re-called with MiXCR into one record per CDR3 protein. Found here are hundreds of thousands of distinct CDR3 sequences, less than 15% of them singletons; the top ten hold about 9.4%.

The sequenced sample was blood. This TCR came from a woman aged 18 to 35 with Graves' hyperthyroidism. The rearrangement links TRBV12-5 to TRBJ2-7; tentative D call: TRBD1 (6 bases). The CDR3 region is CASGGYRDKGYYEQYF. CDR3 nucleotide sequence: TGTGCTAGTGGTGGCTACCGGGACAAGGGATACTACGAGCAGTACTTC.